A single sample gave rise to the 11 T cell receptor beta chains below, sequenced in a study of metastatic and nonmetastatic thyroid tumors (dated by TCRdb to the early 2020s). No patient had received any treatment before thyroid surgery. Receptors were amplified or captured by PCR. Sequenced using an Illumina HiSeq 4000. TCRdb reprocessing: public reads trimmed at Q25 with fastp, clones called with MiXCR, in-frame beta chains kept. For this sample the table gives some 32,000 clones, of which around 20% were detected only once. Together, the top ten hold 8% of the sample. The sample was blood. These receptors all come from a female donor with papillary thyroid cancer or a benign thyroid nodule (not recorded which). Some clones in this sample may be carry-over from other donors' samples.

In this sample, this clone turned up many times. The sample holds other DNA sequences that translate to the same CDR3. V usage is TRBV18 and J usage is TRBJ2-5; D is uncertain. The length of the CDR3 is 13 residues. Germline loops: CDR1 KGHSH, CDR2 LQKENI. V dropped 0 bases and J dropped 5 bases, with 7 bases sitting between them. The CDR3 spells CASSPPSEETQYF. The CDR3 DNA follows: TGTGCCAGCTCACCACCCTCGGAGGAGACCCAGTACTTC.

This clone was counted a few times. The rearrangement links TRBV6-2 or TRBV6-3 to TRBJ2-6; D is unresolved. Trimming pared 6 bases from V and 8 bases from J, leaving 5 bases between. CDR3 size: 11 residues. Germline CDR1 and CDR2: MNHEY and SVGEGT. In DNA, the CDR3 is TGTGCCAGCAGCCGGACCAACGTCCTGACTTTC. Translating it yields CASSRTNVLTF.

This clone was picked up many times. The chain joins TRBV6-8 to TRBJ2-7; D remains ambiguous. V shed 10 bases and J shed 10 bases, with 17 bases lying between them. Germline CDR1 reads MNHGY; CDR2 reads SAAAGT. The CDR3 spans 11 residues. CDR3 protein: CATRPLTLQYF. CDR3 DNA: TGTGCCACTCGCCCGCTAACTTTACAGTACTTC.

This clone was observed many times. The chain combines TRBV18 with TRBJ2-7; D remains ambiguous. CDR1 and CDR2 from the germline V gene are KGHSH and LQKENI. The CDR3 has 12 amino acids. V gave up 3 bases and J gave up 1 base, with 4 bases separating them. CDR3: CASSPESYEQYF. As DNA, the CDR3 is TGTGCCAGCTCACCTGAATCCTACGAGCAGTACTTC.

This chain connects TRBV9 to TRBJ1-2; 9 bases are shared with TRBD1. The length of the CDR3 is 15 residues. With V trimmed by 4 bases and J by 8 bases, 12 bases remained unmatched. Germline V gene sequence: CDR1 SGDLS, CDR2 YYNGEE. The CDR3 DNA sequence: TGTGCCAGCAGCCCTTCCGGGACAGGGACATTCGGCTACACCTTC. Its protein product is CASSPSGTGTFGYTF.

This clone was detected ten times or more. The chain joins TRBV9 to TRBJ1-2, with D possibly matching TRBD1 (5 bases). CDR1 and CDR2 from the germline V gene are SGDLS and YYNGEE. V lost 4 bases and J 3 bases, leaving 13 bases between the germline ends. The CDR3 runs 14 residues. CDR3 DNA: TGTGCCAGCAGCCCCAAACCGGGGGACTATGGCTACACCTTC. It yields the protein CASSPKPGDYGYTF.

This clone qualifies as medium-sized (0.01 to 0.1%). The chain recombines TRBV6-1 with TRBJ2-6, with 8 bases aligning to TRBD1. Trimming removed 1 base from V and 1 base from J; junction bases left unmatched: 3. Germline values: CDR1 MNHNS, CDR2 SASEGT. This CDR3 spans 17 amino acids. In DNA, the CDR3 is TGTGCCAGCAGTGAAGATCAGGGGGCATCTGGGGCCAACGTCCTGACTTTC. Encoded protein: CASSEDQGASGANVLTF.

In its sample, this clone was seen many times. The chain has TRBV19 and TRBJ1-6, with D uncertain. V was pared by 5 bases and J by 9 bases, with 14 bases between. CDR3 length: 14 amino acids. Per the germline V gene, CDR1 is LNHDA and CDR2 is SQIVND (reference sequence). The CDR3 here is CASSPQVAGSPLHF. CDR3 DNA: TGTGCCAGTAGTCCGCAGGTGGCAGGTTCACCCCTCCACTTT. The entire variable domain, with the rest obtained from reference TRBV19 and TRBJ1-6, is as follows: DGGITQSPKYLFRKEGQNVTLSCEQNLNHDAMYWYRQDPGQGLRLIYYSQIVNDFQKGDIAEGYSVSREKKESFPLTVTSAQKNPTAFYLCASSPQVAGSPLHFGNGTRLTVT.

This clone was picked up many times. The V and J genes are TRBV6-1 and TRBJ2-7; D gene unclear. Trimming stripped 5 bases from V and 5 bases from J, with 16 bases between. Germline V gene data show CDR1 as MNHNS and CDR2 as SASEGT. The CDR3 extends over 14 amino acids. The CDR3 here is CASSLGPAGNEQYF. The CDR3 coding sequence is TGTGCCAGCAGTCTAGGCCCCGCTGGCAACGAGCAGTACTTC.

The V and J genes are TRBV11-2 and TRBJ1-2, with D possibly being TRBD1 (5 bases). The CDR3 covers 13 residues. Trimming stripped 8 bases from V and 2 bases from J, with 12 bases between. Germline assignment: CDR1 SGHAT and CDR2 FQNNGV. CDR3 nucleotide sequence: TGTGCCAGCCTGGGGGATATGAACTATGGCTACACCTTC. Residues: CASLGDMNYGYTF.

This clone was observed at least ten times. The chain uses TRBV20-1 and TRBJ2-5; D remains ambiguous. CDR1 and CDR2 (germline): DFQATT, SNEGSKA (reference sequence). This CDR3 has 15 residues. V was cut by 7 bases and J by 0 bases, with 18 bases left in between. The CDR3 region has the DNA TGCAGTGTACAATTATTTGAGGAGTACCAAGAGACCCAGTACTTC. Translating gives CSVQLFEEYQETQYF.